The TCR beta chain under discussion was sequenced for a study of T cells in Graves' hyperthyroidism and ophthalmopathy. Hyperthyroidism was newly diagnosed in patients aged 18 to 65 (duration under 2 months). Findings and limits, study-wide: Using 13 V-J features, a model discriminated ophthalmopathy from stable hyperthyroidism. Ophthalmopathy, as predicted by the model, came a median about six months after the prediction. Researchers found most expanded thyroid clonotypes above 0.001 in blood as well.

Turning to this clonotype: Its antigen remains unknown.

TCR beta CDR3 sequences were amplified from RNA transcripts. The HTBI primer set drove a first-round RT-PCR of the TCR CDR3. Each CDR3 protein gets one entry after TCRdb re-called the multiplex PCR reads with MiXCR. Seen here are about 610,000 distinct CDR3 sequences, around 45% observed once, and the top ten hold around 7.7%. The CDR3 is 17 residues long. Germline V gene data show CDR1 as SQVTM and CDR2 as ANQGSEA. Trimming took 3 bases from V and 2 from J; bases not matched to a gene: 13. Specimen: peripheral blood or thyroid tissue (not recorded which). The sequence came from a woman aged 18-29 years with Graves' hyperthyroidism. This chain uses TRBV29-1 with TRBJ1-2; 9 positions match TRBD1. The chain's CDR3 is CSVDGRGDRAQNYGYTF. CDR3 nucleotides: TGCAGCGTTGACGGAAGGGGGGACAGGGCTCAAAACTATGGCTACACCTTC. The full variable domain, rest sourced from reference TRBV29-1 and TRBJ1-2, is SAVISQKPSRDICQRGTSLTIQCQVDSQVTMMFWYRQQPGQSLTLIATANQGSEATYESGFVIDKFPISRPNLTFSTLTVSNMSPEDSSIYLCSVDGRGDRAQNYGYTFGSGTRLTVV.